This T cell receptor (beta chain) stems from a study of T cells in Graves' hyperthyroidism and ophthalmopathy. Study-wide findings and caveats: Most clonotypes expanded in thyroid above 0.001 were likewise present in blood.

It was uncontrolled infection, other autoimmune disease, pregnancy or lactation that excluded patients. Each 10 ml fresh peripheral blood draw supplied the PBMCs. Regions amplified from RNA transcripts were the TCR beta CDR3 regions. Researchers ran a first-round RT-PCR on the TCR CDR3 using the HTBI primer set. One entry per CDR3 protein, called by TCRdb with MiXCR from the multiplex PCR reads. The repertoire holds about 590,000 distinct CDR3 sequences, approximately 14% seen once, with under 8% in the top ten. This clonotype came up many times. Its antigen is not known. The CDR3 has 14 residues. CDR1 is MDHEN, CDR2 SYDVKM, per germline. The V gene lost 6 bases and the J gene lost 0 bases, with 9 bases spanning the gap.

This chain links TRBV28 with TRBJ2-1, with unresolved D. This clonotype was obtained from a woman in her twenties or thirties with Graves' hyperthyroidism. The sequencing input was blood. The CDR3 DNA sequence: TGTGCCAGCAGGAGGCGGACCTCCTACAATGAGCAGTTCTTC. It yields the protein CASRRRTSYNEQFF.